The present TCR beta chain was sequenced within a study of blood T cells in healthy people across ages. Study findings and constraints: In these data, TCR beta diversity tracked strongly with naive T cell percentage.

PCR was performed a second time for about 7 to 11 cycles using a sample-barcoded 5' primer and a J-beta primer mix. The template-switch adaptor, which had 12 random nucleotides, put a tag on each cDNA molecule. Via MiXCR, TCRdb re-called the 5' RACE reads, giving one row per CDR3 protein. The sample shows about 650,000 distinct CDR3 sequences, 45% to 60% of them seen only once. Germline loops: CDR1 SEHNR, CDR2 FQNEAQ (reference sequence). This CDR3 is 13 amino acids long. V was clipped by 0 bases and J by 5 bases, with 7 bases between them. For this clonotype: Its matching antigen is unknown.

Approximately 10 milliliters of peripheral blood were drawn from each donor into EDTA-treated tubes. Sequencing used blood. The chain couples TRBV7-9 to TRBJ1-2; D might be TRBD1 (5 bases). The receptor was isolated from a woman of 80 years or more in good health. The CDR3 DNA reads TGTGCCAGCAGCTTAGCGAGGGGTTATGGCTACACCTTC. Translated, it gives CASSLARGYGYTF.